The TCR beta chain under discussion was sequenced for a study of blood T cells in healthy people across ages. General study findings and limits: The study regarded diversity estimates from one million T cells as underestimates. When set beside aged donors, long-lived donors presented more naive CD4+ cells and higher diversity.

The CDR3 contains 14 residues. Germline V CDR1 and CDR2: SEHNR, FQNEAQ (reference sequence). V shed 2 bases and J shed 13 bases, with 15 bases lying between them. There were healthy Caucasian individuals from Russia, aged roughly 6 to 100, serving as donors. As concerns this clonotype: Its target is not known.

It was with a sample-barcoded 5' primer and a J-beta primer mix that a second PCR of roughly 7 to 12 cycles was run. Each CDR3 protein is one row after TCRdb ran MiXCR on the 5' RACE reads. This table has about 280,000 distinct CDR3 sequences, 25% to 30% appearing once. This TCR was sampled from a woman aged 65 to 85 in good health. The chain recombines TRBV7-9 with TRBJ1-6; TRBD1 is a possible D gene (6 bases). The source material was blood. The CDR3 nucleotides read TGTGCCAGCAGCTTAAGGGGGTTTGAATCGCCCCTCCACTTT. It yields the protein CASSLRGFESPLHF.